The following is a T cell receptor (beta chain) sequence with its context. It has no known antigen specificity. No base quality values were provided; no much bigger clone lies one nucleotide off. Ficoll-Paque density gradient centrifugation was used to isolate PBMCs. The data were obtained in a study of T-cell memory formation after mild COVID-19 (dated by TCRdb to about 2021). Regarding the research as a whole: Most TCR sequence clusters were specific to one of the two donors. T-cell clones expanding and contracting after mild COVID-19 in a couple of donors were tracked by longitudinal TCRalpha and TCRbeta repertoire sequencing. The cohort was made up of two young adult volunteers, one female and one male, who were previously healthy.

Sequencing was performed on an Illumina NovaSeq 6000. Using 5'RACE with constant-segment primers, TCRalpha and TCRbeta cDNA libraries were constructed, with sample barcodes and unique molecular identifiers added in the process. RNA was extracted from every sample with Trizol reagent. Library amplification was performed in two PCR steps, and a second sample barcode and Illumina TruSeq adapters were introduced in the second step. Sequencing of the libraries was done on an Illumina NovaSeq, producing 2 x 150 bp paired-end reads. The original pipeline was this. With migec v1.2.7, reads were demultiplexed and then collapsed into UMI-guided consensus sequences. With mixcr v2.1.11, UMI consensuses were aligned to TRA and TRB V and J templates and assembled into clonotypes. A clonotype was counted as expanded or contracted only if both edgeR and NoisET called the change significant, with noise models trained on biological replicates. edgeR calls used a false discovery rate-adjusted p below 0.01 and a log2 fold-change threshold of 1. PCA with hierarchical clustering of max-normalized trajectories of the 1000 most abundant clonotypes was used as exploratory dynamics analysis. Separately sequenced CD4+ and CD8+ repertoires were used to assign the CD4 or CD8 phenotype of responding clones. TCRdb reanalyzed the raw reads on its own, using fastp at Q25 for trimming and MiXCR for clone calling, and kept in-frame beta chains. Duplicate CDR3 protein sequences are folded into a single record with the most common DNA and genes. In this record, the V and J calls reflect TCRdb's handling and not the investigators' own analysis. The sample data list roughly 250,000 distinct CDR3 sequences, and 16% of these were observed just once. The ten top clones hold more than 20% of the sample.

Results and caveats for the whole study, not just this receptor: Balanced CD4/CD8 phenotypes were observed for clones contracting from day 15 to 85, whereas a bias towards CD4+ was observed for a second wave of clones expanding from day 15 to 37. Contracting CD4+ clones appeared mostly in the CM and EM memory subsets, whereas CD8+ clones were enriched in EMRA. The detection of some responding clones in pre-infection memory suggests that pre-existing cross-reactive memory T cells joined the SARS-CoV-2 response. The second-wave clones that peaked on day 37 were not confirmed to be SARS-CoV-2 specific. The study included only two mild cases, and larger cohorts that include severe cases with pre-infection samples were judged to be necessary.

The TCR sequence derives from a man in his late teens or twenties who had mild COVID-19 (a few samples of this study predate the infection). The sample titles of this study are shuffled in the database, so cell type and time point are left out; the donor was told from shared clones. The material sequenced was PBMCs or a T cell subset sorted from them (not recorded which).

The DNA sequence is TGCAGTGCTAGAGGGACTAGCGGGGAATCCGGGGAGCTGTTTTTT. Its translation is CSARGTSGESGELFF. The chain uses TRBV20-1 and TRBJ2-2; 12 middle bases align to TRBD2. The germline V gene (reference sequence) yields DFQATT for CDR1 and SNEGSKA for CDR2. Including cysteine and phenylalanine, the CDR3 has 15 amino acids. Only the CDR3 part of the read is kept: 45 bases, read in frame from the first base. Trimmed from V: 1 base; trimmed from J: 6 bases; junction bases lacking a gene match: 3.